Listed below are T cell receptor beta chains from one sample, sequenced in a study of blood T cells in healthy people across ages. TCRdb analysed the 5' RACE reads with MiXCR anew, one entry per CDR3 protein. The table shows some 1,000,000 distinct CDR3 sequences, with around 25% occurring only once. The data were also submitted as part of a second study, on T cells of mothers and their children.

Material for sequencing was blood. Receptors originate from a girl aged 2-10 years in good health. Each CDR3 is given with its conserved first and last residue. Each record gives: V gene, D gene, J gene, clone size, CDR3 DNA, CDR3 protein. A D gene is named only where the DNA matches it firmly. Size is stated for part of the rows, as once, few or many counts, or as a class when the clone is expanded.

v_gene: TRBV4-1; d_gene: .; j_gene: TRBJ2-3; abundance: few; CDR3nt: TGCGCCAGCAGCCTAGATCCAACAGGGCGAGATACGCAGTATTTT; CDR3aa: CASSLDPTGRDTQYF
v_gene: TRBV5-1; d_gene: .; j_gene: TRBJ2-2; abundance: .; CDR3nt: TGCGCCAGCAGCTTGGAGGTGGTAGGGGCGGACACCGGGGAGCTGTTTTTT; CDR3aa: CASSLEVVGADTGELFF
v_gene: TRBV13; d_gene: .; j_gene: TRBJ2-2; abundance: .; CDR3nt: TGTGCCAGCAGCCTGGGGCTCGAGGCGGTAAACACCGGGGAGCTGTTTTTT; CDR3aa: CASSLGLEAVNTGELFF
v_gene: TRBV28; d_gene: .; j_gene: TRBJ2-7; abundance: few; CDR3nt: TGTGCCAGCAGGTCCGGGACCCTTTTCGAGCAGTACTTC; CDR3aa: CASRSGTLFEQYF
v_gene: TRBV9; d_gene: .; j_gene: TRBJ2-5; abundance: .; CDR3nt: TGTGCCAGCAGCGGCCGACAGACCCAAGAGACCCAGTACTTC; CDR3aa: CASSGRQTQETQYF
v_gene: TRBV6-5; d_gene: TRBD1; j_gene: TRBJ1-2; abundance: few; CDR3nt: TGTGCCAGCAGTTACTCGCGACAGGGTGGTAGAGATGGCTACACCTTC; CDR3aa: CASSYSRQGGRDGYTF
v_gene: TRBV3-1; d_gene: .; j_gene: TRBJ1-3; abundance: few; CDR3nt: TGTGCCAGCAGCCTACCGTCCGAAAACCCCATATATTTT; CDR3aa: CASSLPSENPIYF
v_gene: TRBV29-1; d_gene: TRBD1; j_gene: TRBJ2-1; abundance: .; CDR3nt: TGCAGCACCGGGACAGGGGACAGCAATGAGCAGTTCTTC; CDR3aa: CSTGTGDSNEQFF
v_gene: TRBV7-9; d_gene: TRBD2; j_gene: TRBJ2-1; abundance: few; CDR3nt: TGTGCCAGCAGCTTGCTCCAACCAGGGCTAGCGGGGAAATGGCAGTTCTTC; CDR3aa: CASSLLQPGLAGKWQFF
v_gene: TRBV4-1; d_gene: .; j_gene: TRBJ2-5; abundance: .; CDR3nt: TGCGCCAGCAGCCAAGCTTGGGAAGAAGAGACCCAGTACTTC; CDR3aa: CASSQAWEEETQYF
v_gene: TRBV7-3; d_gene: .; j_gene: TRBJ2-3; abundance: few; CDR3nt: TGTGCCAGCAGCCAAGATGTGTTTTCAGATACGCAGTATTTT; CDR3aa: CASSQDVFSDTQYF
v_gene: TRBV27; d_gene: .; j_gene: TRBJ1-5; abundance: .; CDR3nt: TGTGCCAGCACGAGGGGAGGTAATCAGCCCCAGCATTTT; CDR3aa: CASTRGGNQPQHF
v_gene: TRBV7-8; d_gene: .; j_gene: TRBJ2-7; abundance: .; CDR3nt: TGTGCCAGCAGTCACCGTCGGCTACTTCCTTACGAGCAGTACTTC; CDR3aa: CASSHRRLLPYEQYF
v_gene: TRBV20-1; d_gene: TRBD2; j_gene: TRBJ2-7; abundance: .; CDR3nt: TGCAGTGCTAGACCCCTTAGACTAGCGGGAGGCGACTTCTCCTACGAGCAGTACTTC; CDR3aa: CSARPLRLAGGDFSYEQYF
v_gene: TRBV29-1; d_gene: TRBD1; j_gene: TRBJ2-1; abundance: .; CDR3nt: TGCAGCGCTGACAGGGTACTCTTCAGCGAGCAGTTCTTC; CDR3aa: CSADRVLFSEQFF
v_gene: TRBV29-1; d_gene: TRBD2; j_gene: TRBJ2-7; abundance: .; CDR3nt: TGCAGCGTTGTTCTCCGGGGGGCCTACGAGCAGTACTTC; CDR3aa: CSVVLRGAYEQYF
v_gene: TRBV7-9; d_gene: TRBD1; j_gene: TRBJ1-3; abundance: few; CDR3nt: TGTGCCAGCAGCTTACAATCTTCAGGGGGGAGATCTACTGGAAACACCATATATTTT; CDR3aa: CASSLQSSGGRSTGNTIYF
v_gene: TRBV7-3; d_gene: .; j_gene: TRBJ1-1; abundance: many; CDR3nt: TGTGCCAGCAGCTTAAAGGGCGGGACTGAAGCTTTCTTT; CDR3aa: CASSLKGGTEAFF
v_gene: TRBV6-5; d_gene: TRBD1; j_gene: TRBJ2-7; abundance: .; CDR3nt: TGTGCCAGCAGTTACGGCAGGGGGACCTACGAGCAGTACTTC; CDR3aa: CASSYGRGTYEQYF
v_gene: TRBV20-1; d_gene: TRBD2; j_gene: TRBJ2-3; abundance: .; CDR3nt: TGCAGTACCTCAGGACTAGCGGGAGCAGATACGCAGTATTTT; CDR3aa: CSTSGLAGADTQYF
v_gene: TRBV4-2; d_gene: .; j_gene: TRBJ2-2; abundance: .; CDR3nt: TGTGCCAGCAGCCAAGAGGGGCGGGGAGCGAACACCGGGGAGCTGTTTTTT; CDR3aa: CASSQEGRGANTGELFF
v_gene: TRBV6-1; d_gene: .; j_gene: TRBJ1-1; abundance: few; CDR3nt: TGTGCCAGCAGTGATGGCTACCCCAACACTGAAGCTTTCTTT; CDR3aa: CASSDGYPNTEAFF
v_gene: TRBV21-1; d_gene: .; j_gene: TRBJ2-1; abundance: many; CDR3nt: TGTGCCAGCAGCTCAGGGGTGGATGAGCAGTTCTTC; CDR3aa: CASSSGVDEQFF
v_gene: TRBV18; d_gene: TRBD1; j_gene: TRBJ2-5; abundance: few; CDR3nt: TGTGCCAGCTCACGGGACAGGGGAGTCCAAGAGACCCAGTACTTC; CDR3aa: CASSRDRGVQETQYF
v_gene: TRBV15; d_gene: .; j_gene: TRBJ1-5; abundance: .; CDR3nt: TGTGCCACCAGCAGAGGAGGAGTGGTCCATAGCAATCAGCCCCAGCATTTT; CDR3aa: CATSRGGVVHSNQPQHF
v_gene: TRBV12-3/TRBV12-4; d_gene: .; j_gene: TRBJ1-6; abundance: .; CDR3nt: TGTGCCAGCAGTGCCCTACGTTCACCCCTCCACTTT; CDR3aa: CASSALRSPLHF
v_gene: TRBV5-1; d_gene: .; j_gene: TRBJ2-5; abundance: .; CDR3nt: TGCGCCAGCAGCGCGGGTCCAAAGACCCAGTACTTC; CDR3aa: CASSAGPKTQYF